The entry that follows covers one T cell receptor beta chain sequence. This CDR3 is 18 amino acids long. Trimming took 4 bases from V and 3 from J; bases not matched to a gene: 15. Germline V gene lookup returns CDR1 SGHNT and CDR2 YENEEA. Generated by immunoSEQ multiplex PCR, the TCRdb table keeps only in-frame clones and is missing some. The repertoire holds over 100,000 clones, more than 85% seen once, with 4.2% in the top ten. The data were taken from a study of blood T cell repertoires in COVID-19. Study overall: Sites in the United States, Italy and Spain provided acute and convalescent COVID-19 samples.

Material: peripheral blood. This clonotype was obtained from a young man with acute or convalescent COVID-19. V and J are TRBV11-3 and TRBJ2-3, with TRBD2 matching over 8 bases. DNA of the CDR3: TGTGCCAGCAGCTCAGGTGGTAGCGGGACCCTACGGACAGATACGCAGTATTTT. The encoded protein is CASSSGGSGTLRTDTQYF. Full variable domain (missing parts from reference TRBV11-3 and TRBJ2-3): EAGVVQSPRYKIIEKKQPVAFWCNPISGHNTLYWYLQNLGQGPELLIRYENEEAVDDSQLPKDRFSAERLKGVDSTLKIQPAELGDSAVYLCASSSGGSGTLRTDTQYFGPGTRLTVL.